This T cell receptor (beta chain) was documented in a study of OX40 agonist ivuxolimab in advanced cancers. Study outcomes and limitations: Averaged across samples, CD8+ T cells carried more expanded clones than CD4+ did.

The germline gives CDR1 ENHRY, CDR2 SYGVKD. V lost 7 bases to trimming and J lost 4 bases, with 13 bases between them. The CDR3 sequence is 13 residues long. On this clone: What it recognizes is unknown.

The table came from immunoSEQ multiplex PCR; TCRdb's copy has only in-frame clones and leaves some out. The sample records over 85,000 clones, about 86% being singletons. The rearrangement joins TRBV10-3 to TRBJ2-5; tentative D call: TRBD2 (6 bases). Sample: CD4+ or CD8+ T cells sorted from blood, taken in a trial of the OX40 agonist ivuxolimab. This sequence was found in an adult with an advanced solid tumor such as melanoma, head and neck, liver or kidney cancer. CDR3 sequence (DNA): TGTGCCATCACTTTCGGGAGTGGAGAGACCCAGTACTTC. It encodes CAITFGSGETQYF.